The 5 T cell receptor beta chains in this list originate from one sample, sequenced in a study of vaccination and CD4 T cells after COVID-19. The Oncomine TCR Beta short-read assay sequenced DNA from cultured CD4+ T cells. Each CDR3 protein gets one entry after TCRdb re-called the PCR reads with MiXCR. This table has more than 8,000 distinct CDR3 sequences, over 25% appearing once. These receptors have no identified antigens. Stated treatment: roughly ten-day PBMC culture with coronavirus spike peptide pools or control peptides (ViraFEST assay). This sample comprised CD4+ T cells from blood, cultured in vitro, obtained after SARS-CoV-2 vaccination. The receptors originated from a human donor who had recovered from COVID-19.

The chain has TRBV20-1 and TRBJ2-1; unclear D gene. The V gene lost 4 bases and the J gene lost 9 bases, with 10 bases spanning the gap. Looked up from germline, CDR1 is DFQATT and CDR2 is SNEGSKA (reference sequence). CDR3 size: 11 residues. This CDR3 reads CSAKKLAEQFF. The CDR3 DNA is TGCAGTGCTAAAAAGCTGGCTGAGCAGTTCTTC.

This chain uses TRBV20-1 with TRBJ1-5; 7 positions match TRBD1. Germline V lookup: CDR1 DFQATT, CDR2 SNEGSKA (reference sequence). The CDR3 length is 13 residues. V gave up 7 bases and J gave up 6 bases; unmatched junction bases: 9. CDR3 protein: CSVKDRIFQPQHF. The CDR3 DNA reads TGCAGTGTAAAGGACAGGATATTTCAGCCCCAGCATTTT.

This clonotype occurred a few times. V gene TRBV27 combines with J gene TRBJ2-7; TRBD1 matches 8 bases. The CDR3 consists of 12 residues. V shed 5 bases and J 5 bases; nucleotides not matched to a gene: 2. CDR1 is MNHEY, CDR2 SMNVEV, per germline (reference sequence). The CDR3 DNA reads as TGTGCCAGCAGTCAACAGGGGGACGAGCAGTACTTC. It is translated as CASSQQGDEQYF.

The chain carries TRBV20-1 and TRBJ2-4; D remains unclear. Trimming removed 0 bases at V and 0 bases at J, with 15 bases between. Germline CDR1 reads DFQATT; CDR2 reads SNEGSKA (reference sequence). The CDR3 contains 17 residues. As DNA, the CDR3 is TGCAGTGCTAGAGATCGACGGGCCGCCCGAGCCAAAAACATTCAGTACTTC. Its protein is CSARDRRAARAKNIQYF.

This clonotype was seen a handful of times. The V call is TRBV28, the J call TRBJ1-1; no reliable D call. Trimming took 3 bases from V and 2 from J, leaving 4 bases between them. The CDR3 is 12 residues long. Germline CDR1 is MDHEN and CDR2 is SYDVKM. CDR3 residues: CASSLPNTEAFF. In nucleotides, the CDR3 is TGTGCCAGCAGTTTGCCAAACACTGAAGCTTTCTTT.